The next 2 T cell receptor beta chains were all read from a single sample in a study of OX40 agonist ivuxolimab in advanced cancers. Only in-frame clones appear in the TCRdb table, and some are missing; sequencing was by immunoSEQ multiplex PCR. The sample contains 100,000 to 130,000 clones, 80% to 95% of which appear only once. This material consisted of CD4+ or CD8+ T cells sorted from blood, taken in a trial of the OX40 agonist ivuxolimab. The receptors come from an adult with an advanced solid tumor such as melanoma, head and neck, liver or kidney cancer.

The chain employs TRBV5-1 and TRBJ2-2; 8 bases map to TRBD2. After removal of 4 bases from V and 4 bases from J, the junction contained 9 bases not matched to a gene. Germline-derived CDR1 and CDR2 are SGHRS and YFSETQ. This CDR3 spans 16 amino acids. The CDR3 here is CASSRTAGGATGELFF. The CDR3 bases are TGCGCCAGCAGCCGGACGGCGGGGGGCGCCACCGGGGAGCTGTTTTTT.

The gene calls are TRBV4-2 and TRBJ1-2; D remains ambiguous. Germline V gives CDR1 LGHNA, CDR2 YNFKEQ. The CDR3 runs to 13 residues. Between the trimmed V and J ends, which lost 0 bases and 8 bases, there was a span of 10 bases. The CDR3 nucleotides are TGTGCCAGCAGCCAAGACCTTTTACGAGGCTACACCTTC. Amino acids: CASSQDLLRGYTF.